This TCR beta chain is drawn from a study of neoadjuvant anti-PD-1 for oral cavity cancer. V was clipped by 2 bases and J by 4 bases; unmatched bases: 9. This CDR3 is built from 16 residues. Germline loops: CDR1 MNHEY, CDR2 SVGAGI. Generated by immunoSEQ multiplex PCR, the TCRdb table keeps only in-frame clones and is missing some. The data hold approximately 37,000 clones, with around nine tenths observed a single time. This sample comprised PBMCs, obtained before nivolumab (anti-PD-1) treatment. The chain combines TRBV6-5 with TRBJ2-5, with 8 nucleotides matching TRBD1. The receptor comes from a person between 40 and 79 years old with oral cavity squamous cell carcinoma. The CDR3 DNA reads TGTGCCAGCAGTTACGGGACAGGAACCTCGGGAGAGACCCAGTACTTC. Amino acids: CASSYGTGTSGETQYF.